This T cell receptor beta chain was captured in a study of T cell responses to AZD1222 COVID-19 vaccine. V gave up 4 bases and J gave up 7 bases; unmatched junction bases: 2. The CDR3 is 14 residues long. The germline V gene has CDR1 SGHVS and CDR2 FQNEAQ. Only in-frame clones appear in the TCRdb table, and some are missing; sequencing was by immunoSEQ multiplex PCR. The top ten clones hold about 20% of a sample with 100,000 to 150,000 clones, just over 85% of them seen once. The TCR sequence derives from an adult in good health. Sequencing was performed on peripheral blood, taken on day 0 of AZD1222 vaccination. This chain uses TRBV7-8 with TRBJ1-6, with 9 bases matching TRBD1. This CDR3 is CASSYDRGNSPLHF. CDR3 DNA: TGTGCCAGCAGCTACGACAGGGGGAATTCACCCCTCCACTTT. The full variable domain, its missing parts supplied by reference TRBV7-8 and TRBJ1-6, is GAGVSQSPRYKVAKRGQDVALRCDPISGHVSLFWYQQALGQGPEFLTYFQNEAQLDKSGLPSDRFFAERPEGSVSTLKIQRTQQEDSAVYLCASSYDRGNSPLHFGNGTRLTVT.